The 10 T cell receptor beta chains reported below all come from one sample, sequenced in a study of T cell responses to AZD1222 COVID-19 vaccine. Sequenced by immunoSEQ multiplex PCR; TCRdb stores in-frame clones only, minus some. The repertoire has roughly 140,000 clones, about 87% of them found once; the top ten carry about 8.9%. Here the sequenced sample was peripheral blood, taken 28 days after the second AZD1222 dose. Receptor source: an adult who received the AZD1222 COVID-19 vaccine.

The V and J genes are TRBV25-1 and TRBJ1-4; 8 nucleotides match TRBD1. Trimming cost V 6 bases and J 3 bases; bases outside gene matches: 6. Germline lookup yields CDR1 MGHDK and CDR2 SYGVNS. CDR3 size: 15 residues. The CDR3 loop is CASSRQGSANEKLFF. The CDR3 bases are TGTGCCAGCAGCAGACAGGGGAGCGCTAATGAAAAACTGTTTTTT. Using reference TRBV25-1 and TRBJ1-4 for the parts outside the CDR3, the full variable domain is EADIYQTPRYLVIGTGKKITLECSQTMGHDKMYWYQQDPGMELHLIHYSYGVNSTEKGDLSSESTVSRIRTEHFPLTLESARPSHTSQYLCASSRQGSANEKLFFGSGTQLSVL.

The chain joins TRBV5-1 to TRBJ2-1; maybe TRBD2 (5 bases). The CDR3 extends over 15 amino acids. Per the germline V gene, CDR1 is SGHRS and CDR2 is YFSETQ. Between the trimmed V and J ends, which lost 0 bases and 4 bases, there was a span of 11 bases. CDR3 loop: CASSLGITGYNEQFF. For the CDR3, the DNA is TGCGCCAGCAGCTTGGGGATAACGGGATACAATGAGCAGTTCTTC.

The chain carries TRBV14 and TRBJ2-7; 10 bases line up with TRBD2. V lost 0 bases to trimming and J lost 1 base; unmatched junction nucleotides: 12. CDR1 and CDR2 (germline): SGHDN, FVKESK. CDR3 length equals 19 residues. The CDR3 sequence is CASSQEKGSGRPVSYEQYF. The CDR3 DNA follows: TGTGCCAGCAGCCAAGAAAAGGGTAGCGGGAGGCCCGTTTCCTACGAGCAGTACTTC.

The rearrangement uses TRBV19 and TRBJ1-5; no firm D call. Trimming removed 5 bases from V and 7 bases from J, with 12 bases in between. The V gene's germline CDR1 is LNHDA and CDR2 SQIVND (reference sequence). The CDR3 runs to 13 residues. CDR3 protein: CASSVTKSQPQHF. The DNA of the CDR3 is TGTGCCAGTAGTGTGACTAAATCACAGCCCCAGCATTTT. The full variable domain, its missing parts supplied by reference TRBV19 and TRBJ1-5, is DGGITQSPKYLFRKEGQNVTLSCEQNLNHDAMYWYRQDPGQGLRLIYYSQIVNDFQKGDIAEGYSVSREKKESFPLTVTSAQKNPTAFYLCASSVTKSQPQHFGDGTRLSIL.

The DNA for the CDR3 is TGTGCCTGGAGTTGGGGAGTCAGCCCCGGAAACACCATATATTTT. Its protein product is CAWSWGVSPGNTIYF. The rearrangement links TRBV30 to TRBJ1-3, with D hard to call. V gave up 2 bases and J gave up 4 bases, with 15 bases separating them. This CDR3 spans 15 amino acids. Germline V lookup: CDR1 GTSNPN, CDR2 SVGIG (reference sequence).

The rearrangement joins TRBV7-9 to TRBJ2-5, with D maybe TRBD2 (5 bases). The V end was cut by 5 bases, the J end by 3 bases, with 10 bases between. This CDR3 comprises 13 residues. Germline CDR1 and CDR2: SEHNR and FQNEAQ (reference sequence). The CDR3 DNA sequence: TGTGCCAGCAGCGAAAGAGGGAAAGAGACCCAGTACTTC. This gives the protein CASSERGKETQYF.

The rearrangement joins TRBV5-1 to TRBJ1-2; no clear D gene. The germline V gene has CDR1 SGHRS and CDR2 YFSETQ. V shed 2 bases and J shed 3 bases, with 8 bases lying between them. The CDR3 loop spans 13 amino acids. The DNA of the CDR3 is TGCGCCAGCAGCTTCGGACCCGACTATGGCTACACCTTC. Amino acid sequence: CASSFGPDYGYTF.

Here the CDR3 DNA reads TGCGCCAGCGGAACAGGGTTCACCGGGGAGCTGTTTTTT. Amino acids: CASGTGFTGELFF. J is TRBJ2-2 and V is TRBV5-1, with a tentative D call TRBD1 (6 bases). V lost 7 bases and J 4 bases, leaving 11 bases between the germline ends. Germline values: CDR1 SGHRS, CDR2 YFSETQ. The CDR3 runs to 13 residues.

In this sample, this clone turned up a few times. For the CDR3, the DNA is TGCGCCAGCAGCTTGGATCTCTCTTTGGGCCAAGCTTTCTTT. It translates to CASSLDLSLGQAFF. This rearrangement joins TRBV5-1 to TRBJ1-1; D gene ambiguous. CDR1 is SGHRS, CDR2 YFSETQ, per germline. V was clipped by 0 bases and J by 9 bases, with 15 bases between them. This CDR3 is 14 amino acids long.

This sequence joins TRBV19 and TRBJ1-1; unclear D gene. CDR1 and CDR2 from the germline V gene are LNHDA and SQIVND (reference sequence). This CDR3 has 16 residues. V gave up 5 bases and J gave up 4 bases, with 20 bases separating them. This CDR3 is CASSPVLARLGTEAFF. CDR3 bases: TGTGCCAGTAGTCCAGTATTGGCCAGGTTGGGCACTGAAGCTTTCTTT.